This TCR beta chain was captured by sequencing in a study of T-cell reconstitution after alpha-beta-depleted transplantation in children. Study-level points and caveats: Several hundred graft clones that had expanded were reportedly the source of alpha-beta T cells about two months after transplant. It was surviving recipient T cells and thymic progenitors that gave some patients high TCRbeta diversity at day 60.

Comments on this clonotype: Its target is unknown.

Germline values: CDR1 SGHAT, CDR2 FQNNGV. CDR3 size: 15 residues. The ends lost 5 bases at V and 9 bases at J; junction bases unmatched: 6. TCRbeta library preparation incorporated unique molecular identifiers. Each CDR3 protein gets one entry after TCRdb re-called the PCR reads with MiXCR. The sample has about 220,000 distinct CDR3 sequences; around a sixth are singletons. The TCR sequence derives from a male patient aged 2 to 10 who had a stem cell transplant for acute lymphoblastic leukemia, so the T cells may come from the graft donor. This specimen consisted of PBMCs, mostly from graft donor cells, obtained 360 days after TCRalphabeta/CD19-depleted stem cell transplant. V is TRBV11-2 and J is TRBJ1-6; 11 bases are shared with TRBD1. Here the CDR3 DNA reads TGTGCCAGCAGCCCCTGGGACAGGGGGTTTTCACCCCTCCACTTT. Encoded protein: CASSPWDRGFSPLHF. The whole variable domain, remainder taken from reference TRBV11-2 and TRBJ1-6, is EAGVAQSPRYKIIEKRQSVAFWCNPISGHATLYWYQQILGQGPKLLIQFQNNGVVDDSQLPKDRFSAERLKGVDSTLKIQPAKLEDSAVYLCASSPWDRGFSPLHFGNGTRLTVT.